This is a list of T cell receptor beta chains from one sample in a study of T cells in Graves' hyperthyroidism and ophthalmopathy. Using its own MiXCR run on the multiplex PCR reads, TCRdb lists one record per CDR3 protein. This table holds 350,000 or so distinct CDR3 sequences, less than 20% found once. Sample: blood. The origin of the receptors is a woman between 35 and 50 years old with Graves' ophthalmopathy. CDR3s include the opening cysteine and the closing phenylalanine or tryptophan. A D gene is named only where the DNA matches it firmly. The size entry is marked missing in some rows and otherwise reads once, few, many or a size class.

d_call	j_call	v_call	clone_size	cdr3_length	cdr3_nt	cdr3_aa
.	TRBJ1-1	TRBV28	many	14	TGTGCCAGCACTCCCAGTCTGGAGAACACTGAAGCTTTCTTT	CASTPSLENTEAFF
.	TRBJ1-5	TRBV19	many	16	TGTGCCAGTAACCCCCTTGTGGGACACGGCAATCAGCCCCAGCATTTT	CASNPLVGHGNQPQHF
.	TRBJ1-2	TRBV2	many	11	TGTGCCAGCAGTGACTACCCCCGCTACACCTTC	CASSDYPRYTF
.	TRBJ2-5	TRBV29-1	.	12	TGCAGCGTTGTTCCCCAGGGAGAGACCCAGTACTTC	CSVVPQGETQYF
.	TRBJ2-7	TRBV14	many	15	TGTGCCAGCAGCCCCACTAAGGACGTCTCCTACGAGCAGTACTTC	CASSPTKDVSYEQYF
.	TRBJ2-2	TRBV12-3/TRBV12-4	many	13	TGTGCCAGCCTTAGAGGGGTCACCGGGGAGCTGTTTTTT	CASLRGVTGELFF
.	TRBJ1-5	TRBV7-9	many	12	TGTGCCAGCAGCTACGGGGATCAGCCCCAGCATTTT	CASSYGDQPQHF
TRBD1	TRBJ2-1	TRBV28	few	14	TGTGCCAGCTCGACAGGGGGCGCCTACAATGAGCAGTTCTTC	CASSTGGAYNEQFF
TRBD2	TRBJ2-1	TRBV30	few	12	TGTGCCTGGAGTCTGGGACTAGCGCAGCAGTTCTTC	CAWSLGLAQQFF
.	TRBJ2-7	TRBV6-1	many	14	TGTGCCAGCAGTACCCTCGGGAGATCCTACGAGCAGTACTTC	CASSTLGRSYEQYF
.	TRBJ2-2	TRBV5-1	.	14	TGCGCCAGCAGCTTACTAGGGACCACCGGGGAGCTGTTTTTT	CASSLLGTTGELFF
TRBD1	TRBJ1-5	TRBV12-3/TRBV12-4	many	16	TGTGCCAGCAGTCGACAGGGTGGCGATTTCGGTCAGCCCCAGCATTTT	CASSRQGGDFGQPQHF
.	TRBJ1-3	TRBV4-2	many	17	TGTGCCAGCAGCCAAGGGGTCGGGGGACTCTCTGGAAACACCATATATTTT	CASSQGVGGLSGNTIYF
.	TRBJ1-1	TRBV6-1	many	13	TGTGCCAGCCTCAAAGGGGCGAACACTGAAGCTTTCTTT	CASLKGANTEAFF
.	TRBJ2-7	TRBV20-1	.	16	TGCAGTGCTAGAGAACGACAGGAGATGCCCGACTACGAGCAGTACTTC	CSARERQEMPDYEQYF
.	TRBJ1-2	TRBV4-2	.	13	TGTGCCACCAGTGATTTCGCAGGGAATGGCTACACCTTC	CATSDFAGNGYTF